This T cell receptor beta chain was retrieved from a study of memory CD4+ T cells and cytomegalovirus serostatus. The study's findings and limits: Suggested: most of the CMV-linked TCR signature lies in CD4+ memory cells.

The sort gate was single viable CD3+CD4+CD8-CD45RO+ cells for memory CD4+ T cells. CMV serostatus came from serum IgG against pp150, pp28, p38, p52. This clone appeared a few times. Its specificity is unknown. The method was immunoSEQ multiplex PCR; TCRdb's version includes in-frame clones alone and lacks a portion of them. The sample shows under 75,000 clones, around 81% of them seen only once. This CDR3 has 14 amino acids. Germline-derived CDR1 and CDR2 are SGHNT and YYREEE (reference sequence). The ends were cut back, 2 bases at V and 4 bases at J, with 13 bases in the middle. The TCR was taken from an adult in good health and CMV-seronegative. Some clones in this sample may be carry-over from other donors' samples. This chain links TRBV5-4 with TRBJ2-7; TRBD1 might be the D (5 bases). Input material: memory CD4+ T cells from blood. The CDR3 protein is CASSFGASRYEQYF. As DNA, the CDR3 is TGTGCCAGCAGCTTTGGGGCTTCTAGGTACGAGCAGTACTTC.